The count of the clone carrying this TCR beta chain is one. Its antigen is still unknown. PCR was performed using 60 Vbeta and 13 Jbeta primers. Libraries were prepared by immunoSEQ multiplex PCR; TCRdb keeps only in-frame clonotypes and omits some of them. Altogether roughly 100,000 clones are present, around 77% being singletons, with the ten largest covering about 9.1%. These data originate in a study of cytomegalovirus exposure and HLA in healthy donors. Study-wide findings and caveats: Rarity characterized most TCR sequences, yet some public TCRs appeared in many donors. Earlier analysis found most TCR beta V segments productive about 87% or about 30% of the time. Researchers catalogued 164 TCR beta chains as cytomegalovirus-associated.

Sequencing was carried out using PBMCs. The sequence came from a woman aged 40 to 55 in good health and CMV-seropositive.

In DNA form, the CDR3 reads TGTGCCAGCTCAGCAGACAGTAACTATGGCTACACCTTC. Translation gives CASSADSNYGYTF. The chain is built from TRBV18 and TRBJ1-2; a weak D match, TRBD1 (5 bases). Per germline, CDR1 KGHSH and CDR2 LQKENI. The CDR3 totals 13 residues. Trimming pared 5 bases from V and 1 base from J, leaving 8 bases between. The full variable domain, its missing parts supplied by reference TRBV18 and TRBJ1-2, is NAGVMQNPRHLVRRRGQEARLRCSPMKGHSHVYWYRQLPEEGLKFMVYLQKENIIDESGMPKERFSAEFPKEGPSILRIQQVVRGDSAAYFCASSADSNYGYTFGSGTRLTVV.